The rows below give T cell receptor beta chains drawn from one sample of a study of somatic mutations in cytotoxic T cells in rheumatoid arthritis. The data were produced by immunoSEQ multiplex PCR, yet TCRdb's version contains in-frame clones alone and is incomplete. The sample includes under 15,000 clones, 83% of them seen just once. Sequenced material: CD8+ T cells sorted from blood. The receptor source for this set is a woman aged 60-75 years in good health. CDR3s include the opening cysteine and the closing phenylalanine or tryptophan. A D gene is named only where the DNA matches it firmly. Expanded clones are given a class, and other clones once, few, many or no size at all.

once,TRBD1,TRBJ2-7,TRBV7-8,CASSEGTDYEQYF,TGTGCCAGCAGCGAAGGGACAGACTACGAGCAGTACTTC
.,.,TRBJ1-6,TRBV9,CASTGGAQGSPLHF,TGTGCCAGCACGGGAGGTGCCCAAGGTTCACCCCTCCACTTT
.,.,TRBJ1-1,TRBV5-6,CATRRSGQGFAEAFF,TGTGCCACCCGGAGGTCGGGGCAGGGGTTCGCTGAAGCTTTCTTT
.,TRBD1,TRBJ2-3,TRBV27,CASSPTGTGTPDTQYF,TGTGCCAGCAGTCCTACGGGGACAGGGACGCCAGATACGCAGTATTTT
.,.,TRBJ2-2,TRBV27,CASSPGNTGELFF,TGTGCCAGCAGTCCAGGAAACACCGGGGAGCTGTTTTTT
.,TRBD1,TRBJ2-2,TRBV6-5,CASGSGGQGSGELFF,TGTGCCAGCGGGAGTGGGGGACAGGGTTCGGGGGAGCTGTTTTTT
.,.,TRBJ2-1,TRBV7-9,CASSSTAGLLSNEQFF,TGTGCCAGCAGCTCGACGGCGGGACTCCTTAGCAATGAGCAGTTCTTC
.,.,TRBJ1-2,TRBV7-9,CASEGGGAAWYTF,TGTGCCAGCGAGGGGGGAGGGGCCGCCTGGTACACCTTC
.,TRBD2,TRBJ2-1,TRBV5-1,CASSSASGGAYEQFF,TGCGCCAGCAGCTCTGCTAGCGGGGGGGCATATGAGCAGTTCTTC
once,.,TRBJ1-1,TRBV6-5,CASSYSNGNTEAFF,TGTGCCAGCAGTTACTCGAACGGGAACACTGAAGCTTTCTTT
.,.,TRBJ1-2,TRBV28,CASSLSSNYGYTF,TGTGCCAGTTCTTTAAGCTCTAACTATGGCTACACCTTC
large,.,TRBJ1-6,TRBV4-1,CASSRAEIAYNSPLHF,TGCGCCAGCAGCCGGGCTGAAATCGCCTATAATTCACCCCTCCACTTT
.,.,TRBJ1-1,TRBV5-8,CASSPGGPRGAFF,TGTGCCAGCAGCCCGGGAGGCCCCAGGGGAGCTTTCTTT
.,TRBD2,TRBJ2-3,TRBV27,CASSFSGGTDTQYF,TGTGCCAGCAGTTTCAGCGGGGGCACAGATACGCAGTATTTT
.,TRBD1,TRBJ1-1,TRBV19,CASSEDRVSMIPEAFF,TGTGCCAGTAGTGAAGACAGGGTTTCTATGATTCCTGAAGCTTTCTTT
few,.,TRBJ1-1,TRBV15,CATSSSGREAFF,TGTGCCACCAGCAGTTCAGGGAGGGAAGCTTTCTTT
.,TRBD1,TRBJ1-1,TRBV9,CASSGGTGEAFF,TGTGCCAGCAGCGGGGGGACAGGGGAGGCTTTCTTT
once,.,TRBJ1-5,TRBV6-5,CAIGPGIGGNQPQHF,TGTGCCATCGGACCGGGGATCGGGGGCAATCAGCCCCAGCATTTT
.,TRBD1,TRBJ1-4,TRBV7-8,CASSQGDRGLNEKLFF,TGTGCCAGCAGCCAAGGGGACAGGGGGTTGAATGAAAAACTGTTTTTT
.,TRBD2,TRBJ2-1,TRBV11-2,CASSGTSGDRSYNEQFF,TGTGCCAGCAGCGGGACTAGCGGGGACCGCTCCTACAATGAGCAGTTCTTC